Sequencing of this T cell receptor beta chain was carried out in a study of shared clonotypes between healthy human individuals. Study results and caveats: Roughly 5.3% of naive CD4 clonotypes were common to several donors. Larger estimated richness was generally recorded for naive subsets relative to memory subsets. The low donor count limited represented genetic and exposure-history diversity.

To note about this clone: Its antigen is unknown.

The CDR3 is 15 amino acids. Trimming cost V 0 bases and J 6 bases; bases outside gene matches: 7. Per germline, CDR1 SGHRS and CDR2 YFSETQ. The study ran the assay at deep level. The method was immunoSEQ multiplex PCR; TCRdb's version includes in-frame clones alone and lacks a portion of them. The repertoire holds around 1,000,000 clones, with approximately 75% as singletons. The TCR originated in a man aged 18 to 30 in good health. Some clones in this sample may be carry-over from other donors' samples. The sample comprised memory CD4+ T cells from PBMCs. Subset noted: CD45RA-negative fraction. This chain joins TRBV5-1 and TRBJ1-2; 8 nucleotides agree with TRBD1. The CDR3: CASSLAWQGADGYTF. The CDR3 nucleotides read TGCGCCAGCAGCTTGGCCTGGCAGGGGGCTGATGGCTACACCTTC.